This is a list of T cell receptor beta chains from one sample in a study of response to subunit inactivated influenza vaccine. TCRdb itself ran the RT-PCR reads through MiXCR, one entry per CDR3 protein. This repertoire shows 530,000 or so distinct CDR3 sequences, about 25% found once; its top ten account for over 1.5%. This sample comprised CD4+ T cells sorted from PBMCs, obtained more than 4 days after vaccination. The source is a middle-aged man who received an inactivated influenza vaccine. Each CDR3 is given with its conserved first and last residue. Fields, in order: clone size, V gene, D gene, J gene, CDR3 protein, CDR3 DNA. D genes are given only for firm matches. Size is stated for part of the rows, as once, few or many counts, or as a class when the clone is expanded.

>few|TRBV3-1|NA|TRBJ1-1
CASSQGGGSTEAFF
TGTGCCAGCAGCCAAGGAGGCGGATCCACTGAAGCTTTCTTT
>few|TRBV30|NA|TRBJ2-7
CAWSVSEGVTYEQYF
TGTGCCTGGAGTGTATCCGAGGGGGTCACCTACGAGCAGTACTTC
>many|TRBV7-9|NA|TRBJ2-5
CASSTGSGETQYF
TGTGCCAGCAGCACGGGGTCGGGAGAGACCCAGTACTTC
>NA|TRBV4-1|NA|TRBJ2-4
CASSYTGNIQYF
TGCGCCAGCAGCTACACAGGGAACATTCAGTACTTC
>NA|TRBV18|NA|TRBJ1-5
CASSPVPGNQPQHF
TGTGCCAGCTCACCGGTCCCGGGGAATCAGCCCCAGCATTTT
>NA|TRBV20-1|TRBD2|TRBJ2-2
CSAHPGGRARNGELFF
TGCAGTGCCCACCCTGGGGGGAGGGCCAGAAACGGGGAGCTGTTTTTT
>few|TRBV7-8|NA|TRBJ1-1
CASSLTNARYTEAFF
TGTGCCAGCAGCTTAACGAACGCAAGATACACTGAAGCTTTCTTT
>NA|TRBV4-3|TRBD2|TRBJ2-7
CASSQVIAGGTYEQYF
TGCGCCAGCAGCCAAGTCATAGCGGGAGGGACCTACGAGCAGTACTTC
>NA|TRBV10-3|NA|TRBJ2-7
CAISEVVGRYEQYF
TGTGCCATCAGTGAGGTCGTAGGGCGGTACGAGCAGTACTTC
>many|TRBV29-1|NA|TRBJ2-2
CSVLKGANTGELFF
TGCAGCGTCCTAAAGGGCGCGAACACCGGGGAGCTGTTTTTT
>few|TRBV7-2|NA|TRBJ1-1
CASSLRQLNTEAFF
TGTGCCAGCAGCCTGCGCCAGCTGAACACTGAAGCTTTCTTT
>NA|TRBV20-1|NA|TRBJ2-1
CSAEAFAGAIYNEQFF
TGCAGTGCGGAGGCCTTTGCGGGGGCCATATACAATGAGCAGTTCTTC
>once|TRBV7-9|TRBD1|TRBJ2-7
CASRGSGGGYEQYF
TGTGCCAGCAGGGGTTCAGGGGGCGGATACGAGCAGTACTTC
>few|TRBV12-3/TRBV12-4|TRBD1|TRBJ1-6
CASKPQGNSPLHF
TGTGCCAGCAAGCCACAGGGGAATTCACCCCTCCACTTT
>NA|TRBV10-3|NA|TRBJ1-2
CAIASGTDYGYTF
TGTGCCATCGCGTCCGGGACGGACTATGGCTACACCTTC
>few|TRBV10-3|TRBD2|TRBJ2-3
CAIKRDSGDTQYF
TGTGCCATCAAGCGGGACTCAGGCGATACGCAGTATTTT
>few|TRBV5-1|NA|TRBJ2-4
CASSSGTELAKNIQYF
TGCGCCAGCAGCTCAGGTACTGAGCTAGCCAAAAACATTCAGTACTTC
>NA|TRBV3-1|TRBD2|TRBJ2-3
CASCTGTSGGGTDTQYF
TGTGCCTCCTGCACCGGGACTAGCGGGGGGGGCACAGATACGCAGTATTTT
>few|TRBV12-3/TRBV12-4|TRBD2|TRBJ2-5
CASSLTSGRQETQYF
TGTGCCAGCAGCTTGACTAGCGGGAGGCAAGAGACCCAGTACTTC
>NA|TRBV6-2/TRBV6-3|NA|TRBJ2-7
CASSYRVGSSYEQYF
TGTGCCAGCAGTTACCGAGTCGGGAGCTCCTACGAGCAGTACTTC
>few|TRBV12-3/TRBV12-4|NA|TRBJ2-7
CASSLIPGNSYEQYF
TGTGCCAGCAGTTTAATTCCGGGAAACTCCTACGAGCAGTACTTC
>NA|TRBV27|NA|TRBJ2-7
CASSSLSGGNEQYF
TGTGCCAGCAGTTCTCTATCTGGCGGCAACGAGCAGTACTTC
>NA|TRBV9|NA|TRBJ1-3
CASSPDSSGNTIYF
TGTGCCAGCAGCCCGGACAGCTCTGGAAACACCATATATTTT
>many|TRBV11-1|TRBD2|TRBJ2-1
CASSSRRSAGSSYNEQFF
TGTGCCAGCAGCTCTAGACGCTCAGCGGGAAGCTCCTACAATGAGCAGTTCTTC
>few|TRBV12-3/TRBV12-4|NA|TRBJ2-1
CASSLRRAGTSSYNEQFF
TGTGCCAGCAGTTTAAGACGAGCGGGTACGAGCTCCTACAATGAGCAGTTCTTC
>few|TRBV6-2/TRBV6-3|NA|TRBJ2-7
CASSYIGRLSYEQYF
TGTGCCAGCAGTTACATCGGCAGGTTATCCTACGAGCAGTACTTC
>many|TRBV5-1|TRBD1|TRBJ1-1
CASSRDSSNTEAFF
TGCGCCAGCAGCAGGGACAGCTCAAACACTGAAGCTTTCTTT
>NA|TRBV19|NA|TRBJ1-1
CASSIRAGKAFF
TGTGCCAGTAGTATCAGAGCGGGGAAAGCTTTCTTT
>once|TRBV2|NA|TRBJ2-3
CASSVLVSTDTQYF
TGTGCCAGCAGTGTACTGGTGAGCACAGATACGCAGTATTTT